The clone carrying this T cell receptor (beta chain) was detected many times. The antigen is unknown. This specimen comes from a study of neurological immune-mediated disorders. The authors made cDNA by 5'RACE with 10-nucleotide random UMIs. TCRdb re-analysed the 5' RACE reads in MiXCR, keeping a single row per CDR3 protein. The sample records tens of thousands of distinct CDR3 sequences, around 3.5% being singletons. Germline V CDR1 and CDR2: DFQATT, SNEGSKA (reference sequence). The CDR3 runs to 12 residues. V was trimmed by 4 bases and J by 4 bases, leaving 8 bases between them. Study results and caveats: None of the CDR3 amino acid sequences found in expanded clones was shared across subjects. This suggests that the TCR-beta repertoires were private in all groups. Association with the multiple sclerosis repertoire cluster was not found for any clinical or MRI feature. When the repertoires were grouped phylogenetically, those of 18 of the 34 multiple sclerosis patients came together in a single cluster of related CDR3 sequences, which points to a possible repertoire-level signature.

This receptor was taken from a man aged 55 to 70 with multiple sclerosis. The genes are TRBV20-1 and TRBJ1-5; D not certain. Sequences were obtained from PBMCs. The CDR3 bases are TGCAGTGCTACCCCTAGAAATCAGCCCCAGCATTTT. Its protein product is CSATPRNQPQHF.